These T cell receptor beta chains were read from a single sample in a study of PD-1 blockade in classical Hodgkin lymphoma. This table comes from immunoSEQ multiplex PCR, and its TCRdb copy is limited to in-frame clones, with some not included. The data contain around 50,000 clones, roughly 80% of them seen just once; the ten biggest clones take up about an eighth. The sequencing used peripheral blood mononuclear cells (PBMCs), collected before the fourth cycle of nivolumab. Receptors were obtained from a human donor with classical Hodgkin lymphoma. Each CDR3 is given with its conserved first and last residue. D genes are given only for firm matches. Size values are once, few and many counts, or a class for expanded clones, and some rows have none.

d_gene,v_gene,abundance,j_gene,CDR3aa,CDR3nt
-,TRBV7-9,few,TRBJ1-1,CASSSRGAGSGTEAFF,TGTGCCAGCAGCTCGAGAGGGGCAGGGTCAGGCACTGAAGCTTTCTTT
-,TRBV6-4,-,TRBJ1-5,CASSVWAALYSNQPQHF,TGTGCCAGCAGTGTGTGGGCCGCCCTTTATAGCAATCAGCCCCAGCATTTT
TRBD1,TRBV6-5,-,TRBJ1-2,CASSLRTGNYGYTF,TGTGCCAGCAGCCTTAGGACAGGGAACTATGGCTACACCTTC
TRBD1,TRBV13,-,TRBJ2-5,CASSLHRGWETQYF,TGTGCCAGCAGCTTACACAGGGGGTGGGAGACCCAGTACTTC
TRBD1,TRBV5-6,few,TRBJ2-5,CASSLGTGGWGETQYF,TGTGCCAGCAGCTTGGGTACAGGGGGTTGGGGAGAGACCCAGTACTTC
-,TRBV29-1,-,TRBJ1-2,CSVGEGLGYTF,TGCAGCGTTGGGGAGGGTTTAGGCTACACCTTC
-,TRBV5-1,-,TRBJ2-3,CASSQLGGQYTDTQYF,TGCGCCAGCAGCCAATTGGGGGGGCAATACACAGATACGCAGTATTTT
-,TRBV4-1,-,TRBJ1-5,CASSQQGHGNQPQHF,TGCGCCAGCAGCCAACAAGGACACGGCAATCAGCCCCAGCATTTT
-,TRBV9,-,TRBJ2-3,CASSVSGRTDTQYF,TGTGCCAGCAGCGTTTCCGGGAGAACGGATACGCAGTATTTT
TRBD1,TRBV9,-,TRBJ2-7,CASSPSGGYEQYF,TGTGCCAGCAGCCCCTCAGGGGGCTACGAGCAGTACTTC
-,TRBV7-9,-,TRBJ2-3,CASSLGFRLAKSTDTQYF,TGTGCCAGCAGCTTAGGATTCAGGCTAGCCAAGAGCACAGATACGCAGTATTTT
TRBD1,TRBV6-5,few,TRBJ1-2,CASSYGGQGGGYTF,TGTGCCAGCAGTTACGGGGGACAGGGAGGAGGCTACACCTTC
-,TRBV19,-,TRBJ1-5,CASTNQGWGNQPQHF,TGTGCCAGTACCAATCAGGGTTGGGGCAATCAGCCCCAGCATTTT
TRBD1,TRBV11-2,many,TRBJ1-1,CASSPDDRGWTEAFF,TGTGCCAGCAGCCCAGATGACAGGGGTTGGACTGAAGCTTTCTTT
-,TRBV25-1,-,TRBJ2-1,CASSEYGAGNEQFF,TGTGCCAGCAGTGAATATGGTGCGGGGAATGAGCAGTTCTTC
-,TRBV7-9,-,TRBJ1-4,CASSSDWDEKLFF,TGTGCCAGCAGCTCAGATTGGGATGAAAAACTGTTTTTT
-,TRBV28,-,TRBJ2-5,CASSLPFSRVGFTQYF,TGTGCCAGCAGTTTACCTTTCTCCAGGGTCGGTTTTACCCAGTACTTC
-,TRBV1,once,TRBJ2-1,CTSSLPGTYQNEQFF,TGCACCAGCAGCCTCCCTGGGACTTATCAGAATGAGCAGTTCTTC
-,TRBV11-3,-,TRBJ1-6,CASSLDAGINSPLHF,TGTGCCAGCAGCTTAGACGCGGGGATCAATTCACCCCTCCACTTT
-,TRBV7-9,-,TRBJ1-5,CASSSSAAGNQPQHF,TGTGCCAGCAGCTCCTCAGCGGCAGGGAATCAGCCCCAGCATTTT
-,TRBV11-3,-,TRBJ2-3,CASSEVRISGSTDTQYF,TGTGCCAGCAGCGAGGTCAGGATTTCGGGGAGCACAGATACGCAGTATTTT
TRBD2,TRBV9,-,TRBJ2-2,CASSVAAGVGTGELFF,TGTGCCAGCAGCGTAGCAGCGGGAGTAGGAACCGGGGAGCTGTTTTTT
-,TRBV19,-,TRBJ1-5,CASVGRVNQPQHF,TGTGCCTCGGTGGGGCGGGTCAATCAGCCCCAGCATTTT
-,TRBV9,-,TRBJ1-2,CASSVDPGSYGYTF,TGTGCCAGCAGCGTAGATCCGGGGAGCTATGGCTACACCTTC
TRBD2,TRBV7-3,-,TRBJ2-3,CASSISGGTDTQYF,TGTGCCAGCAGTATTAGCGGGGGCACAGATACGCAGTATTTT
TRBD1,TRBV18,once,TRBJ2-5,CASSPNLTGVGETQYF,TGTGCCAGCTCACCAAACCTCACAGGGGTCGGGGAGACCCAGTACTTC
-,TRBV28,-,TRBJ2-3,CASRTHTDTQYF,TGTGCCAGCAGGACGCATACAGATACGCAGTATTTT
TRBD1,TRBV2,-,TRBJ2-1,CASRRDRSSYNEQFF,TGTGCCAGCAGGAGGGACAGGAGCTCCTACAATGAGCAGTTCTTC
-,TRBV28,few,TRBJ2-6,CASRGSGANVLTF,TGTGCCAGCAGAGGCTCTGGGGCCAACGTCCTGACTTTC